This T cell receptor (beta chain) appears in the sequencing data of a study of cytomegalovirus exposure and HLA in healthy donors. Study information: Findings of an earlier analysis included under 140 million unique TCR beta sequences from some 190 million T cells. Notes on the study in general: Rare TCR sequences predominated, though certain public TCRs were found in many donors.

As concerns this clone: The antigen remains unidentified.

Amplification used 60 Vbeta primers and 13 Jbeta primers. The data were produced by immunoSEQ multiplex PCR, yet TCRdb's version contains in-frame clones alone and is incomplete. This sample has 170,000 or so clones, with approximately 80% found just once. Per the germline V gene, CDR1 is SGHVS and CDR2 is FQNEAQ. The CDR3 loop spans 19 amino acids. Trimming cost V 5 bases and J 0 bases; bases outside gene matches: 12. Sequencing was carried out using PBMCs. V and J are TRBV7-8 and TRBJ2-2, with TRBD1 matching 10 bases. The sequence came from a boy younger than 18 in good health and CMV-seronegative. The CDR3 nucleotides read TGTGCCAGCAGCGCTACAGCCAGGGGACAGGGGCCGAACACCGGGGAGCTGTTTTTT. It specifies CASSATARGQGPNTGELFF.